A selection of T cell receptor beta chains follows, all from one sample in a study of T-cell memory formation after mild COVID-19. Each CDR3 protein gets one entry after TCRdb re-called the 5' RACE reads with MiXCR. The data show under 300,000 distinct CDR3 sequences, with 7.5% to 9.5% seen just once and about 22% held by the top ten. Sequencing input: PBMCs or a T cell subset sorted from them (not recorded which). All receptors come from a man between 18 and 29 years old who had mild COVID-19 (a few samples of this study predate the infection). Cell type and time point are not known. CDR3s leave out the opening cysteine and the closing phenylalanine or tryptophan. Fields, in order: V gene, CDR3 protein.

TRBV18 | ASSPPLGAGREAF
TRBV6-2/TRBV6-3 | ASSAGTSYGYT
TRBV27 | ASSLSLGLRETQY
TRBV20-1 | SARLASDTQY
TRBV6-5 | ASSYSFSNQPQH
TRBV5-1 | ASRDRGRTEAF
TRBV7-2 | ASSLGGPYGYT
TRBV4-3 | ASSQALAGVTSSYNEQF
TRBV20-1 | SARDSPGQNTGELF
TRBV7-2 | ASSPPRGQPQH
TRBV7-2 | ASSWKAGDGYT
TRBV20-1 | SARGLGGRQETQY
TRBV20-1 | SARPGAGSGNTIY
TRBV6-6 | ASSLERLGSYQETQY
TRBV2 | ASQDPDPNTQY
TRBV5-1 | ASSLAGDTELF
TRBV7-2 | ASSSGQGAETQY
TRBV5-6 | ASSFRGFDGYT
TRBV10-3 | AISESGSGGRYNEQF
TRBV7-9 | ASSFTGVTYEQY
TRBV6-5 | ASSNLAGGSYNEQF
TRBV2 | ATRRDGHSNQPQH
TRBV7-3 | ASSQGLVGNEQF
TRBV12-3/TRBV12-4 | ASSLGLTDYGYT
TRBV28 | ASSLWVENTIY
TRBV6-2/TRBV6-3 | ASSYRENNEQF
TRBV4-1 | ASSQEGSAGSPLH
TRBV4-3 | ASSQDWPGSLYGYT
TRBV5-1 | ASSFRDGQGIAYEQY
TRBV19 | ASSSIDTQY
TRBV3-1 | ASSQDRATEAF
TRBV7-2 | ASSQMGLNQPQH
TRBV5-1 | ASSRGLAGGPNNEQF
TRBV10-2 | ASSEYPKGSHDEQF
TRBV5-1 | ASSLGGGMDEQY
TRBV7-3 | ASSLMAGAPRVEQY
TRBV5-6 | ASSLRAGSFEEQY
TRBV20-1 | SARDPAGQGTDTQY
TRBV5-1 | ASSLGGDTEAF
TRBV18 | ASSPLDRDQPQH
TRBV5-1 | ASSSLAGPSSYEQY
TRBV7-8 | ASSQPYRDRAGKLF
TRBV30 | ALTSLGWADTQY
TRBV11-3 | ASSRRTGGHQETQY
TRBV5-1 | ASSYRGLTYNEQF
TRBV4-1 | ASSQDLVYTEAF
TRBV7-9 | ASSLRGTQETQY
TRBV5-1 | ASTSGPSRRQETQY
TRBV12-3/TRBV12-4 | ASSRTSGGDDGELF
TRBV12-3/TRBV12-4 | ASSLEAGASTDTQY
TRBV21-1 | ASSPRTSGEITDTQY
TRBV5-1 | ASNYREISYNEQF
TRBV19 | ASSPKTQAEAF
TRBV10-3 | AISEPGTARGYQETQY
TRBV27 | ASSLSTILGYTDTQY